This record concerns one T cell receptor (beta chain) sequence. Its target is unknown. The data derive from a study of cytomegalovirus exposure and HLA in healthy donors. The study ran its PCR with 60 Vbeta and 13 Jbeta primers. This table comes from immunoSEQ multiplex PCR, and its TCRdb copy is limited to in-frame clones, with some not included. The data hold approximately 140,000 clones, with approximately 82% observed a single time. After removal of 1 base from V and 3 bases from J, the junction contained 9 bases not matched to a gene. Per the germline V gene, CDR1 is SGHDT and CDR2 is YYEEEE. The CDR3 sequence is 18 residues long. Study-wide points: A later analysis reported that several of the most significant clusters appeared to be linked to common viral pathogens, among them Epstein-Barr virus. Presence/absence analyses treated sequencing depth as roughly uniform across donors.

The V call is TRBV5-6, the J call TRBJ2-1, with 11 bases matching TRBD2. Sequencing input: PBMCs. This receptor was obtained from a man younger than 35 in good health and CMV-seropositive. CDR3 region: CASSLPPGLAVHYNEQFF. The DNA of the CDR3 is TGTGCCAGCAGCTTGCCTCCGGGACTAGCGGTACACTACAATGAGCAGTTCTTC.